What follows is one T cell receptor (beta chain) and its context. Its antigen remains unknown. These data belong to a study of identical twins. Study-wide results and limits: Carriage of fewer insertions was seen in abundant cord blood beta clonotypes, whereas memory repertoires showed none.

After template switching added a universal primer site, the resulting cDNA carried unique molecular identifiers. TCRdb used MiXCR to reprocess the 5' RACE reads, holding one entry per CDR3 protein. This sample has 260,000 or so distinct CDR3 sequences, with 6% to 8.5% found just once. V lost 0 bases to trimming and J lost 4 bases; unmatched junction nucleotides: 4. Germline-derived CDR1 and CDR2 are SGDLS and YYNGEE. This CDR3 spans 16 amino acids. The sample was also linked to a second study, of yellow fever vaccine responses in identical twins.

This receptor was obtained from a woman younger than 35 in good health. The sample taken for sequencing was CD8+ T cells sorted from blood. The chain recombines TRBV9 with TRBJ2-3, with 11 bases fitting TRBD2. This CDR3 reads CASSVEGLAASDTQYF. For the CDR3, the DNA is TGTGCCAGCAGCGTAGAGGGACTAGCGGCTTCAGATACGCAGTATTTT.